This T cell receptor (beta chain) was found in a study of OX40 agonist ivuxolimab in advanced cancers. Study details: Averaging about 60 years in age, with a range of roughly 23 to 80, the cohort was about 86% male.

Study-level findings and limits: Expanded clones were, on average, more numerous among CD8+ T cells than CD4+.

This clone was seen a single time. What it binds is not known. This CDR3 is 12 amino acids long. The V gene's germline CDR1 is SGHAT and CDR2 FQNNGV. Trimming took 5 bases from V and 7 from J, leaving 8 bases between them. Sequencing used immunoSEQ multiplex PCR; TCRdb keeps in-frame clones, though not all of them. The sample comprises tens of thousands of clones, 75% to 90% of which are singletons, and over 2.5% rests with the top ten. The sequenced sample was CD4+ or CD8+ T cells sorted from blood, obtained in a trial of the OX40 agonist ivuxolimab. The chain couples TRBV11-2 to TRBJ1-4; D is undetermined. The TCR sequence derives from an adult with an advanced solid tumor such as melanoma, head and neck, liver or kidney cancer. This CDR3 reads CASSPLGEKLFF. The CDR3 nucleotides read TGTGCCAGCAGCCCGCTAGGTGAAAAACTGTTTTTT. Supplemented by reference TRBV11-2 and TRBJ1-4, the full variable domain reads EAGVAQSPRYKIIEKRQSVAFWCNPISGHATLYWYQQILGQGPKLLIQFQNNGVVDDSQLPKDRFSAERLKGVDSTLKIQPAKLEDSAVYLCASSPLGEKLFFGSGTQLSVL.